The rows below give T cell receptor beta chains drawn from one sample of a study of identifying expanded T cells in peripheral blood. Only in-frame clones appear in the TCRdb table, and some are missing; sequencing was by immunoSEQ multiplex PCR. The sample consists of about 94,000 clones, around 90% of them appearing once. The sequencing input was blood. The origin of the receptors is a person between 18 and 75 years old in good health. Each CDR3 is given with its conserved first and last residue. Each record gives: D gene, V gene, J gene, clone size, CDR3 DNA, CDR3 protein. D genes are given only for firm matches. Where a row states a size, it is once, few, many or the class of an expanded clone; other rows omit it.

-	TRBV6-1	TRBJ1-2	-	TGTGCCAGCAGTGAATCAGGGGTGAACTATGGCTACACCTTC	CASSESGVNYGYTF
-	TRBV30	TRBJ1-4	-	TGTGCCTGGTCCGTGGGGAGTGCGACTAATGAAAAACTGTTTTTT	CAWSVGSATNEKLFF
TRBD2	TRBV6-6	TRBJ2-7	-	TGTGCCAGTCACCAGGCGGGGGGCTTCTACGAGCAGTACTTC	CASHQAGGFYEQYF
TRBD2	TRBV4-1	TRBJ2-3	-	TGCGCCAGCAGCCCTCCCCGACTAGCGGGAGGGAGCACAGATACGCAGTATTTT	CASSPPRLAGGSTDTQYF
-	TRBV19	TRBJ2-7	-	TGTTCGTGCGGCGGAGGGGCAAACGAGCAGTACTTC	CSCGGGANEQYF
-	TRBV9	TRBJ2-1	-	TGTGCCAGCACCCGGGGGGCGCAAACGGAGAATGAGCAGTTCTTC	CASTRGAQTENEQFF
-	TRBV19	TRBJ1-5	few	TGTGCCAGTAGCCCAGGGCTCAATCAGCCCCAGCATTTT	CASSPGLNQPQHF
-	TRBV27	TRBJ2-6	-	TGTGCCAGCAGTCTGGGAGGGGCCAACGTCCTGACTTTC	CASSLGGANVLTF
-	TRBV5-8	TRBJ1-1	-	TGTGCCAGCAGCTTGGCCGAACAACAGGTCGAGGTCACTGAAGCTTTCTTT	CASSLAEQQVEVTEAFF
-	TRBV7-9	TRBJ2-7	-	TGTGCCAGCAGCGCGACAGGCCTTTCCTACGAGCAGTACTTC	CASSATGLSYEQYF
-	TRBV5-4	TRBJ1-4	-	TGTGCCAGCAGCTTGGCCGGGGGTGCAACTAATGAAAAACTGTTTTTT	CASSLAGGATNEKLFF
TRBD1	TRBV7-8	TRBJ2-7	-	TGTGCCAGCAGCTTAGGCGACAGGGGGCCCTACGAGCAGTACTTC	CASSLGDRGPYEQYF
-	TRBV13	TRBJ2-1	-	TGTGCCAGCGGGGTTCTTGGGTCTTACAATGAGCAGTTCTTC	CASGVLGSYNEQFF
TRBD2	TRBV11-2	TRBJ2-7	-	TGTGCCAGCAGCTTAGCGGGAGGGCCGTTGTACGAGCAGTACTTC	CASSLAGGPLYEQYF
-	TRBV5-6	TRBJ1-1	-	TGTGCCAGCAGCTCTAGGAGACCCCGGGGGAACACTGAAGCTTTCTTT	CASSSRRPRGNTEAFF
-	TRBV7-2	TRBJ1-1	-	TGTGCCAGCAGCTTAGGACAGATGAACACTGAAGCTTTCTTT	CASSLGQMNTEAFF
-	TRBV29-1	TRBJ2-3	-	TGCAGCGTTGACCCTAGCACAGATACGCAGTATTTT	CSVDPSTDTQYF
-	TRBV19	TRBJ1-2	once	TGTGCCAGTACTGACAGGATCCTTTATGGCTACACCTTC	CASTDRILYGYTF
-	TRBV4-3	TRBJ1-3	-	TGCGCCAGCAGCCCCCGTGTAAAAGGGGACTCTGGAAACACCATATATTTT	CASSPRVKGDSGNTIYF
TRBD2	TRBV28	TRBJ2-2	-	TGTGCCAGCAGTTCGCTCACCGGGACTAGCGGGAGCGGTGGGGAGCTGTTTTTT	CASSSLTGTSGSGGELFF
-	TRBV4-2	TRBJ2-2	-	TGTGCCAGCAGCACGGGGCTACCGAACACCGGGGAGCTGTTTTTT	CASSTGLPNTGELFF
-	TRBV5-1	TRBJ1-1	-	TGCGCCAGTAGCTTAGAGGGGGGAAGAGGGACTGAAGCTTTCTTT	CASSLEGGRGTEAFF
-	TRBV4-1	TRBJ1-1	-	TGCGCCAGCAGCCAAGGGGAACTAAGGAACACTGAAGCTTTCTTT	CASSQGELRNTEAFF
-	TRBV21-1	TRBJ2-3	-	TGTGCCAGCAGCAAAGCGCTTTGGGGGAGCCTATTCGTCCGTACAGATACGCAGTATTTT	CASSKALWGSLFVRTDTQYF
-	TRBV14	TRBJ2-2	-	TGTGCCAGCAGCCAAGTGGCCGGGGAGCTGTTTTTT	CASSQVAGELFF
-	TRBV5-1	TRBJ2-1	-	TGCGCCAGCACCCCGACAGGACTTAGCTCCTACAATGAGCAGTTCTTC	CASTPTGLSSYNEQFF
-	TRBV19	TRBJ2-1	-	TGTGCCAGTTCTCCTAACCATATCTACAATGAGCAGTTCTTC	CASSPNHIYNEQFF
TRBD1	TRBV11-2	TRBJ2-5	-	TGTGCCAGCAGCTTCGGACAGGGCACACAAGAGACCCAGTACTTC	CASSFGQGTQETQYF
-	TRBV18	TRBJ2-3	-	TGTGCCAGCTCACCACCAGTACTCACAGATACGCAGTATTTT	CASSPPVLTDTQYF
TRBD1	TRBV10-3	TRBJ1-1	once	TGTGCCATCACTCAGGGACAGGGGGACACTGAAGCTTTCTTT	CAITQGQGDTEAFF
-	TRBV21-1	TRBJ1-2	-	TGTGCCAGCAGCATTAGTTCGGGCCTCCAGGAGGCAAGCGAGTATGGCTACACCTTC	CASSISSGLQEASEYGYTF
-	TRBV5-6	TRBJ1-1	-	TGTGCCAGCAGCTTGTTAGCCGCGACGACAGGAATTGACACTGAAGCTTTCTTT	CASSLLAATTGIDTEAFF
-	TRBV5-1	TRBJ1-2	-	TGCGCCAGCAGCACCCCACCCACTAACTATGGCTACACCTTC	CASSTPPTNYGYTF
TRBD2	TRBV29-1	TRBJ2-7	-	TGCAGCGGAGGGAGGGGCCTGGGGGACGAGCAGTACTTC	CSGGRGLGDEQYF
TRBD2	TRBV30	TRBJ2-1	once	TGTGCCTGGGTAGCGGGAGGACCGGCCGAGCAGTTCTTC	CAWVAGGPAEQFF
-	TRBV25-1	TRBJ2-1	-	TGTGCCAGCAGTGATCTACAGGGTTATTACAATGAGCAGTTCTTC	CASSDLQGYYNEQFF
TRBD1	TRBV27	TRBJ1-5	-	TGTGCCAGCAGTTCCTACAGGGGGGACAATCAGCCCCAGCATTTT	CASSSYRGDNQPQHF
TRBD1	TRBV9	TRBJ1-1	-	TGTGCCAGCAGCGTGGGGACAGGATCGAACACTGAAGCTTTCTTT	CASSVGTGSNTEAFF
TRBD1	TRBV7-9	TRBJ2-3	-	TGTGCCAGCAGCTTAGGGGACAGGGGGTCTAGCACAGATACGCAGTATTTT	CASSLGDRGSSTDTQYF
-	TRBV4-3	TRBJ2-7	-	TGCGCCAGCAGCCAGAATACCAATAGGTACGAGCAGTACTTC	CASSQNTNRYEQYF
TRBD1	TRBV5-1	TRBJ2-7	-	TGCGCCAGTTCCAGGGGGATATCCTACGAGCAGTACTTC	CASSRGISYEQYF
TRBD1	TRBV5-1	TRBJ2-5	-	TGCGCCAGCAGCTTTACAGGGGGCGAAGAGACCCAGTACTTC	CASSFTGGEETQYF
-	TRBV30	TRBJ2-7	-	TGTGCCTGGAGTGGAGGGGCCAGTACCTACGAGCAGTACTTC	CAWSGGASTYEQYF
TRBD1	TRBV19	TRBJ1-2	-	TGTGCCAGTAGTCCACGACAGGGGCTATGGGGCTACACCTTC	CASSPRQGLWGYTF
-	TRBV5-6	TRBJ1-5	once	TGTGCCAGCAGCCCCGGGACAAGCCAATCGGCCCAGCATTTT	CASSPGTSQSAQHF